What follows is one TCR beta chain and its context. No antigen is known for it. CDR3 size: 15 residues. CDR1 and CDR2 (germline): SQVTM, ANQGSEA. J gave up 0 bases and V 1 base, and 4 bases lay outside the gene matches. The sample originates from a study of T cell repertoires in cytomegalovirus infection. About the study: It was the public TCR beta signatures that indicated both CMV infection and matching HLA type. General study points: In two of eight donors, the top clonotype was HLA-C-restricted CMV-specific. Based on cumulative public TCR beta family frequency, carriers of CMV plus the relevant HLA were identified.

TCRdb redid the calling of the reads with MiXCR, one entry per CDR3 protein. Among approximately 550,000 distinct CDR3 sequences listed, approximately 16% were seen once. This chain links TRBV29-1 with TRBJ2-3; TRBD2 aligns across 7 bases. The TCR originated in a human donor in good health (CMV status not recorded). Some clones in this sample may be carry-over from other donors' samples. Material for sequencing was CD8+ T cells from PBMCs. The CDR3 region has the DNA TGCAGCGTTGAAGGGGGTAGCGGGAGCACAGATACGCAGTATTTT. This encodes CSVEGGSGSTDTQYF.